The clone carrying this T cell receptor beta chain was seen only once. The sample originates from a study of blood T cell repertoires in COVID-19. Study background: Sites in the United States, Italy and Spain provided acute and convalescent COVID-19 samples. Sample material is recorded as cDNA or gDNA derived from T cells, B-cell-depleted T cells, or PBMCs.

In the original analysis: Reference gene primer amplification gave estimated nucleated cell counts. Method: immunoSEQ multiplex PCR; TCRdb's copy keeps in-frame clones and lacks some. Clone size and V and J calls were adopted from that table, with D and trimming inferred from the DNA. This sample carries more than 90,000 clones, around 92% of them seen once, and the ten largest clones take around 6%. Sequencing was performed on peripheral blood. The sequence derives from a man aged 50 to 60 with active COVID-19.

CDR3 nucleotide sequence: TGTGCCAGCAGTCCCCGTGGGGCCAACAATGAGCAGTTCTTC. It yields the protein CASSPRGANNEQFF. This sequence joins TRBV6-2 or TRBV6-3 and TRBJ2-1; a possible D gene is TRBD1 (5 bases). Trimming took off 5 bases at V and 5 bases at J, with 13 bases between the two ends. Germline V gives CDR1 MNHEY, CDR2 SVGEGT. This CDR3 region has 14 residues.